The TCR beta chain described here comes from a study of blood T cells in healthy people across ages. Trimming removed 0 bases at V and 4 bases at J, with 20 bases between. This CDR3 region has 17 residues. Germline CDR1 reads DFQATT; CDR2 reads SNEGSKA (reference sequence). A second roughly 6 to 12 cycle PCR used barcoded and J-beta primers. In TCRdb, the 5' RACE reads were re-called with MiXCR into one record per CDR3 protein. The profile shows around 940,000 distinct CDR3 sequences, just over 50% of them singletons. The sequencing input was blood. The source of this sequence is a woman aged 55-75 years in good health. This sequence joins TRBV20-1 and TRBJ2-3, with no clear D. CDR3 in amino acids: CSARERQQSREADTQYF. The CDR3 DNA reads as TGCAGTGCTAGAGAAAGGCAGCAATCTCGTGAAGCAGATACGCAGTATTTT.